This passage covers 20 T cell receptor beta chains from one sample sequenced in a study of blood T cell repertoires in COVID-19. Sequenced by immunoSEQ multiplex PCR; TCRdb stores in-frame clones only, minus some. The sample lists 270,000 or so clones, approximately 86% occurring once. The material sequenced was peripheral blood. The receptor source for this set is a woman between 18 and 29 years old with acute or convalescent COVID-19.

The sample holds a few counts of this clone. This sequence joins TRBV4-3 and TRBJ2-7, with 7 bases that match TRBD1. The CDR3 is 13 amino acids. After removal of 3 bases from V and 3 bases from J, the junction contained 2 bases not matched to a gene. The V gene's germline CDR1 is LGHNA and CDR2 YSLEER. The CDR3 loop reads CASSQGQIYEQYF. The CDR3 nucleotides are TGCGCCAGCAGCCAGGGACAGATCTACGAGCAGTACTTC.

The chain couples TRBV14 to TRBJ2-7; D may be TRBD2 (6 bases). The CDR3 covers 15 residues. CDR1 and CDR2 from the germline V gene are SGHDN and FVKESK. Trimming took off 1 base at V and 4 bases at J, with 14 bases between the two ends. The CDR3 region is CASSQGLASGYEQYF. The CDR3 bases are TGTGCCAGCAGCCAAGGGCTAGCGAGTGGGTACGAGCAGTACTTC. The full variable domain, its missing parts supplied by reference TRBV14 and TRBJ2-7, is EAGVTQFPSHSVIEKGQTVTLRCDPISGHDNLYWYRRVMGKEIKFLLHFVKESKQDESGMPNNRFLAERTGGTYSTLKVQPAELEDSGVYFCASSQGLASGYEQYFGPGTRLTVT.

This clone has only one observation. The chain employs TRBV30 and TRBJ2-3, with 8 positions matching TRBD2. The V segment lost 5 bases and the J segment 9 bases; nucleotides outside the gene matches: 13. The CDR3 extends over 14 amino acids. Germline CDR1 GTSNPN, CDR2 SVGIG (reference sequence). CDR3 bases: TGTGCCTGGTCGGGACTAGGGCAGAGGAACACGCAGTATTTT. It is translated as CAWSGLGQRNTQYF.

This chain connects TRBV19 to TRBJ2-7; TRBD2 is a possible D gene (5 bases). Looked up from germline, CDR1 is LNHDA and CDR2 is SQIVND (reference sequence). The CDR3 totals 15 residues. V lost 6 bases and J 3 bases, leaving 18 bases between the germline ends. The CDR3 sequence is CASSAGILGFYEQYF. The DNA for the CDR3 is TGTGCCAGTAGCGCCGGGATATTAGGCTTCTACGAGCAGTACTTC. The full variable domain, with the rest looked up from reference TRBV19 and TRBJ2-7, is DGGITQSPKYLFRKEGQNVTLSCEQNLNHDAMYWYRQDPGQGLRLIYYSQIVNDFQKGDIAEGYSVSREKKESFPLTVTSAQKNPTAFYLCASSAGILGFYEQYFGPGTRLTVT.

This clone was seen more than once but under ten times. An end of the junction differs from the germline gene, which may be a read error. This sequence joins TRBV7-2 and TRBJ2-1, with TRBD2 identical over 7 bases. This CDR3 contains 15 residues. CDR1 is SGHTA, CDR2 FQGNSA, per germline. CDR3 in amino acids: CASSLAASSYNEQFF. The DNA of the CDR3 is TGTGCCAGCAGCCTAGCGGCAAGCTCCTACAATGAGCAGTTCTTC.

The J gene is TRBJ2-5, the V gene TRBV6-2 or TRBV6-3; 10 nucleotides agree with TRBD2. This CDR3 spans 16 amino acids. V lost 5 bases and J lost 5; bases outside the gene matches: 11. CDR1 and CDR2 (germline): MNHEY, SVGEGT. The CDR3: CASSTHSGRSMETQYF. CDR3 nucleotides: TGTGCCAGCAGTACACATAGCGGGAGGTCTATGGAGACCCAGTACTTC.

The chain uses TRBV7-9 and TRBJ1-1, with D uncertain. The V gene lost 4 bases and the J gene lost 8 bases, with 14 bases spanning the gap. Germline CDR1 and CDR2: SEHNR and FQNEAQ (reference sequence). The CDR3 runs 13 residues. The CDR3 DNA reads as TGTGCCAGCAGCTCGCCGGGGAGGGCGGAAGCTTTCTTT. Translating gives CASSSPGRAEAFF.

This chain joins TRBV5-1 and TRBJ2-7; TRBD2 might be the D (5 bases). Deletions cut 1 base from V and 4 bases from J, with 15 bases between. The CDR3 contains 15 residues. Germline V gene lookup returns CDR1 SGHRS and CDR2 YFSETQ. The CDR3 sequence is CASSLTPGSTYEQYF. In nucleotides, the CDR3 is TGCGCCAGCAGCTTGACCCCGGGATCAACGTACGAGCAGTACTTC.

This rearrangement joins TRBV6-5 to TRBJ2-1; 10 nucleotides line up with TRBD2. This CDR3 has 14 amino acids. Germline V gives CDR1 MNHEY, CDR2 SVGAGI. With V trimmed by 7 bases and J by 3 bases, 3 bases remained unmatched. The CDR3 loop is CASKGLADYNEQFF. The CDR3 DNA is TGTGCCAGCAAAGGACTAGCGGACTACAATGAGCAGTTCTTC.

This clone occurred once. The genes are TRBV7-9 and TRBJ2-6; D not certain. Germline assignment: CDR1 SEHNR and CDR2 FQNEAQ (reference sequence). The CDR3 totals 15 residues. Trimming took off 5 bases at V and 0 bases at J, with 8 bases between the two ends. CDR3 residues: CASSNQISGANVLTF. The CDR3 region has the DNA TGTGCCAGCAGCAACCAGATCTCTGGGGCCAACGTCCTGACTTTC.

In this sample, this clone turned up many times. The chain recombines TRBV19 with TRBJ2-5; TRBD2 aligns across 12 bases. The CDR3 is 15 residues long. V trimming: 5 bases; J trimming: 4 bases; junction bases outside the gene matches: 5. CDR1 is LNHDA, CDR2 SQIVND, per germline (reference sequence). CDR3 sequence: CASSPPGLAGETQYF. The CDR3 DNA follows: TGTGCCAGTAGTCCCCCGGGACTAGCGGGAGAGACCCAGTACTTC.

This clone appeared once. CDR3 in amino acids: CASRRLAAISYEQYF. The DNA of the CDR3 is TGTGCCAGTAGAAGACTAGCGGCTATATCCTACGAGCAGTACTTC. The chain carries TRBV19 and TRBJ2-7; the match to TRBD2 covers 9 bases. The CDR3 sequence is 15 residues long. CDR1 and CDR2 (germline): LNHDA, SQIVND (reference sequence). J gave up 1 base and V 6 bases, and 7 bases lay outside the gene matches.

V usage is TRBV19 and J usage is TRBJ2-3, with TRBD1 matching 9 bases. V was pared by 10 bases and J by 3 bases, with 8 bases of the junction left unmatched. Germline V gene data show CDR1 as LNHDA and CDR2 as SQIVND (reference sequence). The CDR3 runs 14 residues. The CDR3 region has the DNA TGTGCCACCACGGACAGGGGAGTTACAGATACGCAGTATTTT. It yields the protein CATTDRGVTDTQYF.

This chain links TRBV6-2 or TRBV6-3 with TRBJ2-7; TRBD1 matches at 10 bases. J was trimmed by 2 bases and V by 5 bases; bases with no gene match: 6. The CDR3 sequence is 15 residues long. CDR1 is MNHEY, CDR2 SVGEGT, per germline. The CDR3 sequence is CASSIPGTGAYEQYF. The DNA of the CDR3 is TGTGCCAGCAGTATACCTGGGACAGGGGCCTACGAGCAGTACTTC.

The V call is TRBV30, the J call TRBJ2-1; tentative D call: TRBD2 (5 bases). This CDR3 comprises 13 residues. Germline V gives CDR1 GTSNPN, CDR2 SVGIG (reference sequence). Trimming removed 4 bases at V and 0 bases at J, with 7 bases between. Written as DNA, the CDR3 is TGTGCCTGGAATCGGGGCTCCTACAATGAGCAGTTCTTC. This encodes CAWNRGSYNEQFF.

The chain recombines TRBV5-1 with TRBJ1-1; TRBD1 matches at 7 bases. The CDR3 is 14 amino acids. The junction had 5 bases not matched to a gene; V was cut back by 2 bases and J by 4 bases. The V gene's germline CDR1 is SGHRS and CDR2 YFSETQ. The CDR3 spells CASSLTGVGTEAFF. CDR3 DNA sequence: TGCGCCAGCAGCTTAACAGGGGTGGGCACTGAAGCTTTCTTT. Filled out from reference TRBV5-1 and TRBJ1-1, the complete variable domain reads KAGVTQTPRYLIKTRGQQVTLSCSPISGHRSVSWYQQTPGQGLQFLFEYFSETQRNKGNFPGRFSGRQFSNSRSEMNVSTLELGDSALYLCASSLTGVGTEAFFGQGTRLTVV.

The V call is TRBV6-6, the J call TRBJ1-5; TRBD1 matches at 7 bases. The V gene's germline CDR1 is MNHNY and CDR2 SVGAGI (reference sequence). The V and J ends lost 6 bases and 5 bases, in that order; junction bases with no gene match: 7. The length of the CDR3 is 14 residues. The CDR3 nucleotides are TGTGCCAGCAGGCTACAGGGGACTCATCAGCCCCAGCATTTT. Residues: CASRLQGTHQPQHF.

V gene TRBV19 combines with J gene TRBJ1-2; D gene uncertain. The CDR3 runs 14 residues. With 1 base removed from V and 4 bases from J, the gap between germline ends came to 10 bases. Per germline, CDR1 LNHDA and CDR2 SQIVND (reference sequence). The CDR3 DNA sequence: TGTGCCAGTAGTATAGGAGGCGGACTCTATGGCTACACCTTC. It translates to CASSIGGGLYGYTF.

The J gene is TRBJ2-4, the V gene TRBV6-1, with D tentatively TRBD1 (6 bases). CDR3 length: 13 amino acids. Germline CDR1 is MNHNS and CDR2 is SASEGT. V was clipped by 3 bases and J by 11 bases, with 14 bases between them. CDR3 protein: CASSEQAGEFQYF. DNA of the CDR3: TGTGCCAGCAGTGAGCAGGCAGGGGAGTTTCAGTACTTC.

The gene calls are TRBV9 and TRBJ2-3, with D possibly TRBD2 on 7 matching bases. Trimming cost V 0 bases and J 5 bases, with 16 bases left between them. Germline loops: CDR1 SGDLS, CDR2 YYNGEE. The CDR3 runs 16 residues. The DNA for the CDR3 is TGTGCCAGCAGCGTAGAGGGGGGGCAGCTGAGAGATACGCAGTATTTT. This gives the protein CASSVEGGQLRDTQYF.